A single sample gave rise to the 19 T cell receptor beta chains below, sequenced in a study of T-cell reconstitution after alpha-beta-depleted transplantation in children (dated by TCRdb to 2015 to 2016). The protocol used for the library was PCR. The listed sequencing device is Illumina HiSeq 2500. TCR libraries were prepared with molecular barcoding, using unique molecular identifiers to normalize TCRbeta repertoire quantification. TCRdb passed the public sequencing reads through fastp at Q25 and MiXCR, retaining productive beta sequences. Each record represents a unique CDR3 protein, reported with the most common genes and DNA among its rows. The sample table contains hundreds of thousands of distinct CDR3 sequences; only one count was recorded for about 14% of them. The leading ten clones occupy about 4% of the sample. This sample comprised PBMCs, obtained from the stem cell graft. The receptors were gathered from a human donor who donated a stem cell graft to a child with Fanconi anemia.

The chain combines TRBV4-3 with TRBJ2-1; D might be TRBD1 (7 bases). CDR1 is LGHNA and CDR2 is YSLEER in the germline V gene. The CDR3 sequence is 15 residues long. The ends were cut back, 0 bases at V and 9 bases at J, with 15 bases in the middle. As DNA, the CDR3 is TGCGCCAGCAGCCAAGACCCAGGGGGGTCTGGTGAGCAGTTCTTC. It is translated as CASSQDPGGSGEQFF.

V usage is TRBV7-6 and J usage is TRBJ1-1; the match to TRBD1 covers 9 bases. Germline V CDR1 and CDR2: SGHVS, FNYEAQ. The CDR3 runs 16 residues. The trim removed 0 bases at V and 2 bases at J, leaving 4 bases unmatched. Here the CDR3 reads CASSLAPGQGNTEAFF. CDR3 nucleotides: TGTGCCAGCAGCTTAGCCCCGGGACAGGGAAACACTGAAGCTTTCTTT. The full variable domain, in which reference TRBV7-6 and TRBJ1-1 provide the parts outside the CDR3, is GAGVSQSPRYKVTKRGQDVALRCDPISGHVSLYWYRQALGQGPEFLTYFNYEAQQDKSGLPNDRFSAERPEGSISTLTIQRTEQRDSAMYRCASSLAPGQGNTEAFFGQGTRLTVV.

This clonotype was seen ten or more times. The CDR3 bases are TGCAGTGCGCCGAGGGGGGGCGACAACACCGGGGAGCTGTTTTTT. Its translation: CSAPRGGDNTGELFF. The chain combines TRBV20-1 with TRBJ2-2, with D possibly TRBD2 on 7 matching bases. There are 15 residues in the CDR3. Germline CDR1 is DFQATT and CDR2 is SNEGSKA (reference sequence). V was shortened by 6 bases and J by 2 bases, with 16 bases between the two germline ends.

This clonotype was found many times. This chain joins TRBV7-9 and TRBJ1-4; D not resolved. CDR1 and CDR2 from the germline V gene are SEHNR and FQNEAQ (reference sequence). V lost 5 bases, J lost 5 bases, and 18 bases lay in between. The CDR3 sequence is 16 residues long. The CDR3 DNA reads TGTGCCAGCAGCCCCCGTAAAACAGAGTTCAATGAAAAACTGTTTTTT. This sequence encodes CASSPRKTEFNEKLFF. Full variable domain (outside the CDR3, taken from reference TRBV7-9 and TRBJ1-4): DTGVSQNPRHKITKRGQNVTFRCDPISEHNRLYWYRQTLGQGPEFLTYFQNEAQLEKSRLLSDRFSAERPKGSFSTLEIQRTEQGDSAMYLCASSPRKTEFNEKLFFGSGTQLSVL.

This clonotype was counted many times. The chain carries TRBV10-2 and TRBJ2-7; D gene ambiguous. Trimming stripped 5 bases from V and 0 bases from J, with 8 bases between. Germline V lookup: CDR1 WSHSY, CDR2 SAAADI. The CDR3 contains 13 residues. The CDR3 nucleotides read TGCGCCAGCAGTACCGGCCTCTCCTACGAGCAGTACGTC. It specifies CASSTGLSYEQYV.

The chain carries TRBV14 and TRBJ2-3; perhaps TRBD1 as D (6 bases). Trimming took 2 bases from V and 0 from J, leaving 9 bases between them. Germline V gene lookup returns CDR1 SGHDN and CDR2 FVKESK. The CDR3 runs to 15 residues. The CDR3 nucleotides read TGTGCCAGCAGCCAACAGGGGCCAAGCACAGATACGCAGTATTTT. Encoded protein: CASSQQGPSTDTQYF.

This clonotype was seen ten or more times. The genes are TRBV12-3 or TRBV12-4 and TRBJ1-1, with D unresolved. The CDR3 sequence is 15 residues long. V shed 6 bases and J shed 6 bases, with 20 bases lying between them. The CDR3 DNA reads TGTGCCAGCAGCCCAGAGGCCCTTCGGACGGCTGAAGCTTTCTTT. It yields the protein CASSPEALRTAEAFF.

Only a few counts were recorded for this clonotype. This sequence joins TRBV7-2 and TRBJ1-5; TRBD1 might be the D (6 bases). The CDR3 sequence is 14 residues long. CDR1 is SGHTA, CDR2 FQGNSA, per germline. The V gene lost 4 bases and the J gene lost 6 bases, with 13 bases spanning the gap. This CDR3 reads CASSSTGFFQPQHF. The CDR3 DNA reads as TGTGCCAGCAGCTCAACAGGGTTTTTTCAGCCCCAGCATTTT.

This clonotype was counted only a few times. V and J are TRBV3-1 and TRBJ2-3; TRBD1 aligns across 10 bases. V lost 6 bases, J lost 1 base, and 10 bases stayed unmatched. Germline V gene lookup returns CDR1 LGHDT and CDR2 YNNKEL (reference sequence). This CDR3 has 17 amino acids. CDR3 residues: CASSPFIGTGGTDTQYF. In DNA, the CDR3 is TGTGCCAGCAGTCCTTTTATTGGGACAGGGGGCACAGATACGCAGTATTTT.

This chain joins TRBV20-1 and TRBJ1-1; D gene uncertain. The V end lost 3 bases, the J end lost 2 bases, and 7 bases lay between the germline ends. The germline gives CDR1 DFQATT, CDR2 SNEGSKA (reference sequence). The CDR3 contains 12 residues. The CDR3 protein is CSARTFNTEAFF. The CDR3 bases are TGCAGTGCTAGGACTTTTAACACTGAAGCTTTCTTT.

The rearrangement links TRBV7-6 to TRBJ1-2, with D unresolved. The CDR3 extends over 13 amino acids. CDR1 is SGHVS and CDR2 is FNYEAQ in the germline V gene. The germline V and J ends were trimmed by 4 bases and 2 bases, with 8 bases remaining between them. CDR3: CASSSDINYGYTF. CDR3 in DNA: TGTGCCAGCAGCTCCGACATCAACTATGGCTACACCTTC. The full variable domain, with the rest looked up from reference TRBV7-6 and TRBJ1-2, is GAGVSQSPRYKVTKRGQDVALRCDPISGHVSLYWYRQALGQGPEFLTYFNYEAQQDKSGLPNDRFSAERPEGSISTLTIQRTEQRDSAMYRCASSSDINYGYTFGSGTRLTVV.

This clonotype was seen more than once but under ten times. The chain recombines TRBV4-3 with TRBJ1-5; D is uncertain. Trimming took 4 bases from V and 0 from J, leaving 13 bases between them. CDR1 and CDR2 from the germline V gene are LGHNA and YSLEER. The CDR3 consists of 16 residues. The CDR3 spells CASSLRLGPSNQPQHF. In DNA, the CDR3 is TGCGCCAGCAGCCTCCGGCTAGGCCCTAGCAATCAGCCCCAGCATTTT.

This chain links TRBV27 with TRBJ2-7; 9 nucleotides match TRBD1. Trimming cost V 7 bases and J 4 bases; bases outside gene matches: 11. Germline loops: CDR1 MNHEY, CDR2 SMNVEV (reference sequence). The CDR3 has 15 amino acids. The CDR3: CASTRVGQGEYEQYF. The CDR3 DNA reads TGTGCCAGCACCCGGGTGGGACAGGGTGAATACGAGCAGTACTTC.

This clonotype showed up many times. The CDR3 DNA is TGTGCCAGCACTACAGGGTTGGGGTCCTACAATGAGCAGTTCTTC. It is translated as CASTTGLGSYNEQFF. The V call is TRBV12-3 or TRBV12-4, the J call TRBJ2-1, with D tentatively TRBD1 (6 bases). CDR3 size: 15 residues. Trimming stripped 7 bases from V and 1 base from J, with 14 bases between.

The J gene is TRBJ2-1, the V gene TRBV20-1; no reliable D call. The CDR3 has 12 residues. V lost 6 bases and J lost 3, with 9 bases in between. Per germline, CDR1 DFQATT and CDR2 SNEGSKA (reference sequence). CDR3 region: CSAPEYYNEQFF. Written as DNA, the CDR3 is TGCAGTGCGCCCGAGTACTACAATGAGCAGTTCTTC.

This clonotype was found many times. The V call is TRBV4-3, the J call TRBJ2-1; D gene uncertain. The germline V and J ends were trimmed by 1 base and 3 bases, with 16 bases remaining between them. The CDR3 covers 17 residues. Germline CDR1 reads LGHNA; CDR2 reads YSLEER. The CDR3 DNA reads as TGCGCCAGCAGCCAAGGTATAGGAACTGGATACTACAATGAGCAGTTCTTC. Protein: CASSQGIGTGYYNEQFF.

Ten or more counts support this clonotype. The gene calls are TRBV28 and TRBJ1-2; a weak D match, TRBD1 (6 bases). The germline V gene encodes CDR1 MDHEN and CDR2 SYDVKM. The CDR3 totals 13 residues. Trimming took off 8 bases at V and 4 bases at J, with 14 bases between the two ends. CDR3 amino acids: CASGRQDSYGYTF. CDR3 sequence (DNA): TGTGCCAGCGGCCGACAGGACAGCTATGGCTACACCTTC.

This clonotype was counted ten times or more. CDR3 region: CASSAGTGNYNEQFF. As DNA, the CDR3 is TGTGCCAGCAGCGCCGGGACAGGGAACTACAATGAGCAGTTCTTC. J is TRBJ2-1 and V is TRBV12-3 or TRBV12-4; 9 bases are shared with TRBD1. Trimming cost V 6 bases and J 3 bases; bases outside gene matches: 6. The CDR3 runs 15 residues.

The genes are TRBV5-1 and TRBJ2-3, with D hard to call. The CDR3 runs 13 residues. V was clipped by 4 bases and J by 5 bases, with 11 bases between them. CDR1 and CDR2 from the germline V gene are SGHRS and YFSETQ. CDR3 nucleotide sequence: TGCGCCAGCAGCCAAAAAACAAGAGATACGCAGTATTTT. This encodes CASSQKTRDTQYF. Filled out from reference TRBV5-1 and TRBJ2-3, the complete variable domain reads KAGVTQTPRYLIKTRGQQVTLSCSPISGHRSVSWYQQTPGQGLQFLFEYFSETQRNKGNFPGRFSGRQFSNSRSEMNVSTLELGDSALYLCASSQKTRDTQYFGPGTRLTVL.